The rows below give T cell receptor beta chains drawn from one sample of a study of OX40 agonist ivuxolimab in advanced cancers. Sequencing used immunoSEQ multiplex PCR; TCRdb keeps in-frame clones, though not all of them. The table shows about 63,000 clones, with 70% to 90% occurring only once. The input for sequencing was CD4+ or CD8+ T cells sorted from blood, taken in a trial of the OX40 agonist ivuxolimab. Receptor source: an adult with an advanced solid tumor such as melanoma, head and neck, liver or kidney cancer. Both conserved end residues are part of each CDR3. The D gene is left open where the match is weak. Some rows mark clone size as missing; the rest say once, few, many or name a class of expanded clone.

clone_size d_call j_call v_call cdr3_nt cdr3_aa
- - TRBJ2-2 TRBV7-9 TGTGCCAGCAGCTCCACGGTGACAGAGCCGAACACCGGGGAGCTGTTTTTT CASSSTVTEPNTGELFF
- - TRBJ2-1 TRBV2 TGTGCCAGCAGTGAAGCGGGACTCCCTATCAATGAGCAGTTCTTC CASSEAGLPINEQFF
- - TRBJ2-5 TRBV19 TGTGCCAGTAGTATAGCATCGAGGGGCCGAGAGACCCAGTACTTC CASSIASRGRETQYF
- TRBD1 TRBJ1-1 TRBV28 TGTGCCAGCAGCCTCCTAGGGACAGGGGGAGACGGTGAAGCTTTCTTT CASSLLGTGGDGEAFF
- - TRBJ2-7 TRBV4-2 TGTGCCAGCAGCCAAGAGTGGGGTTACGAGCAGTACTTC CASSQEWGYEQYF
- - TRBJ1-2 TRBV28 TGTGCCAGCAGTCTAGACCGGGACGGAGGCTATGGCTACACCTTC CASSLDRDGGYGYTF
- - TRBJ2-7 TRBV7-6 TGTGCCAGCAGCTGGAAAACCGGGAGCGAGCAGTACTTC CASSWKTGSEQYF
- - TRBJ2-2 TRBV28 TGTGCCAGCAGTTTACTCCAGGCGAACACCGGGGAGCTGTTTTTT CASSLLQANTGELFF
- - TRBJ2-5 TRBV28 TGTGCCAGCAGTGGGGAAAGGGGCCAGTACTTC CASSGERGQYF
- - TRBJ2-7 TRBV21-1 TGTGCCAGCAACCTTCCGGGACACCTAAGGCGTACCTACGAGCAGTACTTC CASNLPGHLRRTYEQYF
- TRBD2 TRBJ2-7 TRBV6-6 TGTGCCAGCAGTTACTCAGCGGGAAGGGGCTACGAGCAGTACTTC CASSYSAGRGYEQYF
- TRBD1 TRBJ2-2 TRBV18 TGTGCCAGCTCACCGTCACAGGGGCTGTCGTGGATCGGGGAGCTGTTTTTT CASSPSQGLSWIGELFF
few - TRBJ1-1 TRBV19 TGTGCCAGTAGTATAGACGTGCAGGGGTACACTGAAGCTTTCTTT CASSIDVQGYTEAFF
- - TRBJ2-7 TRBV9 TGTGCCAGCAGCCCCCGCAGGTCGCCCGGGCGAGTCGACGAGCAGTACTTC CASSPRRSPGRVDEQYF
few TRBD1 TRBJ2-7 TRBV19 TGTGCCAGTAGTAACCCGGGACAGGAGTCCTACGAGCAGTACTTC CASSNPGQESYEQYF
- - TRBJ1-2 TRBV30 TGTGCCTGGAGTGTACCTTTAAGTGCCCTGTATGGCTACACCTTC CAWSVPLSALYGYTF
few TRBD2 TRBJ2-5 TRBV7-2 TGTGCCAGCAGCTTGAGCGGGAGGGGGGGAGAGACCCAGTACTTC CASSLSGRGGETQYF
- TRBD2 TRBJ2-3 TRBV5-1 TGCGCCAGCAGCGTCCAGGGGTTTGGCGGGAGGGCCACAGATACGCAGTATTTT CASSVQGFGGRATDTQYF
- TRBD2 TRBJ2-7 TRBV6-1 TGTGCCAGCTGTACAGCGGGAGCACAAAACGAGCAGTACTTC CASCTAGAQNEQYF
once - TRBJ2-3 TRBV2 TGTGCCAGCAGTGACAGACGCACAGATACGCAGTATTTT CASSDRRTDTQYF